This TCR beta chain appears in the sequencing data of a study of regulatory T cells in long-lasting Graves disease. Whole-study results and caveats: The number of shared public clonotypes was higher in persistent patients (more than 2,500) than new patients (about 910).

Building of the TCR beta libraries involved iRepertoire HTBI primers and Arm-PCR of CDR3 regions. TCRdb reanalysed the multiplex PCR reads using MiXCR and keeps one entry per CDR3 protein. The sample lists hundreds of thousands of distinct CDR3 sequences, about 20% seen once, with less than 25% in the top ten. Time point reported: persistent/refractory GD, antithyroid drugs over 5 years with positive TRAb. RNA from PBMCs was the source of the TCR library. This clonotype was picked up a small number of times. Its antigen is not identified. The sample here was peripheral blood mononuclear cells (PBMCs), taken when the disease was refractory, from a patient treated with antithyroid drugs. The sequence was obtained from a female donor with Graves disease.

The CDR3 loop is CASSSQGGGYEQYF. The CDR3 coding sequence is TGTGCCAGCAGCTCCCAGGGGGGGGGCTACGAGCAGTACTTC. The chain uses TRBV7-9 and TRBJ2-7; D might be TRBD1 or TRBD2, each matching 7 bases. Germline loops: CDR1 SEHNR, CDR2 FQNEAQ (reference sequence). V was shortened by 4 bases and J by 3 bases, with 13 bases between the two germline ends. This CDR3 region has 14 residues.